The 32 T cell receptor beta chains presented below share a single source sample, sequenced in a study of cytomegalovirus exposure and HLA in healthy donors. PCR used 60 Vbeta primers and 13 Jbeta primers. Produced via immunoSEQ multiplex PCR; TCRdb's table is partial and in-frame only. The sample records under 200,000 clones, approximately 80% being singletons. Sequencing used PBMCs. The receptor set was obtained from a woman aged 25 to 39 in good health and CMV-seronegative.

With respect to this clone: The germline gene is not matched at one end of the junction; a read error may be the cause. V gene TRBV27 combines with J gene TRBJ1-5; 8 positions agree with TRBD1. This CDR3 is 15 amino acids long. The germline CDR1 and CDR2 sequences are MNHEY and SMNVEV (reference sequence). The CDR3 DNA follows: TGTGCCAACAGTTTAAGACAGGGGAGCAATCAGCCCCAGCATTTT. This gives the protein CANSLRQGSNQPQHF.

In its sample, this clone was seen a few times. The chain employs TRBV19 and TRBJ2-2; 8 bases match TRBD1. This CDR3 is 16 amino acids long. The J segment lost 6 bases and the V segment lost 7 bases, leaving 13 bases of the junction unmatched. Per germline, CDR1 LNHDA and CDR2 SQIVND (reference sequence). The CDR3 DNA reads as TGTGCCAGTAAGTGGCAGGGGGCGTCGGTGGCCGGGGAGCTGTTTTTT. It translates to CASKWQGASVAGELFF.

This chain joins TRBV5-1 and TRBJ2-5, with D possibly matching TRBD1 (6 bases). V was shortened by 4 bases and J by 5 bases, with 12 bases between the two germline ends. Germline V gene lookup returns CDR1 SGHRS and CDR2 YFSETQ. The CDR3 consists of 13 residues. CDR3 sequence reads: CASSPTDRETQYF. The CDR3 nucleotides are TGCGCCAGCAGCCCCACAGACAGGGAGACCCAGTACTTC.

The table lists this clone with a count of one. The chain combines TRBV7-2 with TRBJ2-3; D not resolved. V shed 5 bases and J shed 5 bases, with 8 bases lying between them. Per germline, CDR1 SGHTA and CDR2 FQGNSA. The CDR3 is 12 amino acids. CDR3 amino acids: CASSPPGDTQYF. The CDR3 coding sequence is TGTGCCAGCAGCCCACCCGGAGATACGCAGTATTTT.

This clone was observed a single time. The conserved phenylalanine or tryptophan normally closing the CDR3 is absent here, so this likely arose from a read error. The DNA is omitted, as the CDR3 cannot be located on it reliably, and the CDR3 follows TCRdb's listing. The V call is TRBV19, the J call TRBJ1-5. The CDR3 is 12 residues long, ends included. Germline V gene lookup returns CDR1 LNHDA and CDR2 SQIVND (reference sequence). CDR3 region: CARKPLVILSEA.

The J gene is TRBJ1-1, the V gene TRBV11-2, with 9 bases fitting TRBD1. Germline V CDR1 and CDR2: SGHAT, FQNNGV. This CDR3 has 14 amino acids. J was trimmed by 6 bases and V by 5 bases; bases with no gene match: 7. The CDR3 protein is CASSASTGGSEAFF. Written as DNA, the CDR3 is TGTGCCAGCAGCGCCTCGACAGGGGGTTCTGAAGCTTTCTTT. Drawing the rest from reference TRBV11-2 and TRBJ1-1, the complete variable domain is EAGVAQSPRYKIIEKRQSVAFWCNPISGHATLYWYQQILGQGPKLLIQFQNNGVVDDSQLPKDRFSAERLKGVDSTLKIQPAKLEDSAVYLCASSASTGGSEAFFGQGTRLTVV.

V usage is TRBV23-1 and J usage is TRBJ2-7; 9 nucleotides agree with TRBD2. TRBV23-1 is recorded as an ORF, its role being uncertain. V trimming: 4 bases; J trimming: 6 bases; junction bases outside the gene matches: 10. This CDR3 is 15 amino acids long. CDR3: CASSPLAGVDSEQYF. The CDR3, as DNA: TGCGCCAGCAGTCCTTTAGCGGGAGTTGATTCCGAGCAGTACTTC.

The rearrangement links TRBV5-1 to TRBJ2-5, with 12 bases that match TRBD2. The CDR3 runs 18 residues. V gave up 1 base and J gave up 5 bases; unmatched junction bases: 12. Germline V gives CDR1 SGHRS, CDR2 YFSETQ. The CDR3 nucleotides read TGCGCCAGCAGCTTGAGGGGAACCGGGACTAGCGGGTTTGAGACCCAGTACTTC. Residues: CASSLRGTGTSGFETQYF.

CDR3 sequence reads: CASSTGQGSYEQYF. The CDR3 nucleotides read TGTGCCAGCAGCACCGGACAGGGGAGCTACGAGCAGTACTTC. The rearrangement joins TRBV5-6 to TRBJ2-5, with 9 nucleotides matching TRBD1. The DNA matches TRBJ2-7 better at its end, which makes the J call doubtful. Germline-derived CDR1 and CDR2 are SGHDT and YYEEEE. This CDR3 is built from 14 residues.

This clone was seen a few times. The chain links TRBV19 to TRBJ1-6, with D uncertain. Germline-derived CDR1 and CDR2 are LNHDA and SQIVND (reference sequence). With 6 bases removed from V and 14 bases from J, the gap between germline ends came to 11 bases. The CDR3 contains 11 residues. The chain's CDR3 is CASRFSGTLHF. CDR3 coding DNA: TGTGCCAGTAGATTCTCGGGGACCCTCCACTTT.

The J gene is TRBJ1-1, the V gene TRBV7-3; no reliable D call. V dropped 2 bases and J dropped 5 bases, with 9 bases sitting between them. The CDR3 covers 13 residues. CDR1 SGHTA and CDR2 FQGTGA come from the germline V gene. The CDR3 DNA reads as TGTGCCAGCAGCTTACGCTGGGAGACTGAAGCTTTCTTT. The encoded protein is CASSLRWETEAFF.

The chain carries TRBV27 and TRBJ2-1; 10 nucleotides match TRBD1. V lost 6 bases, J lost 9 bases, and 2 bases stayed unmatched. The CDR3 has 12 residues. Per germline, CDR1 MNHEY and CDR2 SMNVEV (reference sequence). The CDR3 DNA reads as TGTGCCAGCAGGACAGGGGGCACTGAGCAGTTCTTC. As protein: CASRTGGTEQFF.

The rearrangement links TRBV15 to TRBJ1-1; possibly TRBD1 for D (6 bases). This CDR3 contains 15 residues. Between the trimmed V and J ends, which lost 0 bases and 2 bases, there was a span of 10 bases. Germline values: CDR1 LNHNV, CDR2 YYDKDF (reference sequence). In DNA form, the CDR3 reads TGTGCCACCAGCAGAGAAAGAGGGGGTAACACTGAAGCTTTCTTT. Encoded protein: CATSRERGGNTEAFF.

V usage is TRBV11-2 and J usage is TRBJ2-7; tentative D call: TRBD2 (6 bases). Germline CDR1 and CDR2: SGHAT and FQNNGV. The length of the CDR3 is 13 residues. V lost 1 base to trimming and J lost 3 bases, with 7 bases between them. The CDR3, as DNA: TGTGCCAGCAGCTTAGGGCGGGACTACGAGCAGTACTTC. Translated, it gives CASSLGRDYEQYF.

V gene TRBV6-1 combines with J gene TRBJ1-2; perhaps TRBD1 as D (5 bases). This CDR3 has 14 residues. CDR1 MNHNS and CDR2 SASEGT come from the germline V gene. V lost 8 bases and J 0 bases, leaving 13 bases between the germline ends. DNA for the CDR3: TGTGCCAGCGAAGCGGGGGGGTCTAACTATGGCTACACCTTC. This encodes CASEAGGSNYGYTF.

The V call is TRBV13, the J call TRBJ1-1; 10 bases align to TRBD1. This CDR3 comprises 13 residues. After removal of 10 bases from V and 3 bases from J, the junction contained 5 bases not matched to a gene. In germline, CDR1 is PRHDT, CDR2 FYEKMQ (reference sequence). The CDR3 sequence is CATGQGDYTEAFF. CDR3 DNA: TGTGCCACTGGACAGGGGGACTACACTGAAGCTTTCTTT. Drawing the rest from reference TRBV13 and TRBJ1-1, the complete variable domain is AAGVIQSPRHLIKEKRETATLKCYPIPRHDTVYWYQQGPGQDPQFLISFYEKMQSDKGSIPDRFSAQQFSDYHSELNMSSLELGDSALYFCATGQGDYTEAFFGQGTRLTVV.

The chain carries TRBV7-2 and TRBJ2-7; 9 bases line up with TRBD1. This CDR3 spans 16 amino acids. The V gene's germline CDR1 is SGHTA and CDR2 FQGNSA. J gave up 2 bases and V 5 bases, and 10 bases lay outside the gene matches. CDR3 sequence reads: CASSPISTGGAYEQYF. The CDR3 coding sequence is TGTGCCAGCAGCCCAATCTCAACAGGGGGCGCCTACGAGCAGTACTTC. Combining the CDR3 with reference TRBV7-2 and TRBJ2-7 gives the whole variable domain GAGVSQSPSNKVTEKGKDVELRCDPISGHTALYWYRQSLGQGLEFLIYFQGNSAPDKSGLPSDRFSAERTGGSVSTLTIQRTQQEDSAVYLCASSPISTGGAYEQYFGPGTRLTVT.

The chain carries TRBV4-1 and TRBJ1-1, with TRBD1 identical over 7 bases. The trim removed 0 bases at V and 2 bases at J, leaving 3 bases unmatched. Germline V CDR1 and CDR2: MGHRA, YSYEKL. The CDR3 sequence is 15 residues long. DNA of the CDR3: TGCGCCAGCAGCCAAGAAGGGGGCATAAACACTGAAGCTTTCTTT. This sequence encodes CASSQEGGINTEAFF.

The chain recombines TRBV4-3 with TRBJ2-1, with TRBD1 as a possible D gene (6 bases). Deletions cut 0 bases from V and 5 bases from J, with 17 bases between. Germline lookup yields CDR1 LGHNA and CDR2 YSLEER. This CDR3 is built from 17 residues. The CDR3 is CASSQDFPTGTDNEQFF. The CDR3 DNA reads TGCGCCAGCAGCCAAGATTTCCCCACAGGGACGGACAATGAGCAGTTCTTC.

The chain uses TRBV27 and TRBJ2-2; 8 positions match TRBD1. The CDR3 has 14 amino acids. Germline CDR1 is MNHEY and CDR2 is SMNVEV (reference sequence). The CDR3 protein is CGTKWDRRTGELFF. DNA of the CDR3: TGTGGGACTAAATGGGACAGGCGCACCGGGGAGCTGTTTTTT.

CDR3 DNA: TGTGCCAGCAGTGGATGGACAGGGAGCCGAGATACGCAGTATTTT. Translation: CASSGWTGSRDTQYF. This chain uses TRBV2 with TRBJ2-3, with 8 bases identical to TRBD1. Germline trimming cut 4 bases from V and 5 bases from J; bases unmatched to any gene: 8. Germline CDR1 and CDR2: SNHLY and FYNNEI. This CDR3 has 15 amino acids.

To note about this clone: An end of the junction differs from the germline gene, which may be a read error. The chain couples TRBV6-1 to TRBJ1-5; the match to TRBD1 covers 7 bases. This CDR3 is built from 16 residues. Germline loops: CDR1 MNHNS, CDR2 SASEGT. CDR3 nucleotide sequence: TGTGCCAGCAGGGAAGGACAGGCGAGAGGGGATCAGCCCCAGCATTTT. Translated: CASREGQARGDQPQHF.

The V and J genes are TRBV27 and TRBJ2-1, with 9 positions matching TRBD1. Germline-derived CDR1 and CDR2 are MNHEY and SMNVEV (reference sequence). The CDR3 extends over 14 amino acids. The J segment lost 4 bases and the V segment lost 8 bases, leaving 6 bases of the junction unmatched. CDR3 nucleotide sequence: TGTGCCAGCGGAAGGGACAGGGCTTACAATGAGCAGTTCTTC. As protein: CASGRDRAYNEQFF.

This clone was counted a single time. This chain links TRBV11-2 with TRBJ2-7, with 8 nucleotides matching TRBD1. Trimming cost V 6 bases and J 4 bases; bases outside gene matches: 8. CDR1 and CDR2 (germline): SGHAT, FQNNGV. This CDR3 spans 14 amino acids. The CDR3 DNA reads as TGTGCCAGCAGACTAGGACAGGGCGTGTACGAGCAGTACTTC. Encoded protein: CASRLGQGVYEQYF. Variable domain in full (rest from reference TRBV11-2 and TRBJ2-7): EAGVAQSPRYKIIEKRQSVAFWCNPISGHATLYWYQQILGQGPKLLIQFQNNGVVDDSQLPKDRFSAERLKGVDSTLKIQPAKLEDSAVYLCASRLGQGVYEQYFGPGTRLTVT.

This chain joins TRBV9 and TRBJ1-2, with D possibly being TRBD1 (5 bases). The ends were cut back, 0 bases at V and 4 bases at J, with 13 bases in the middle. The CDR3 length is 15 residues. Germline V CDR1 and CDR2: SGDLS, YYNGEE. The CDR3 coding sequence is TGTGCCAGCAGCGTAGCAGGGCGGGGGACCTATGGCTACACCTTC. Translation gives CASSVAGRGTYGYTF.

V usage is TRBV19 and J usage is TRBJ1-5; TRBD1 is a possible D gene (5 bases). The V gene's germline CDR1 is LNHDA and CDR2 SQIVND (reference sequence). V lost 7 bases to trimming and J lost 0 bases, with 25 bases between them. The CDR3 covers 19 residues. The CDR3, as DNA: TGTGCCAGTACCCTACTATCCCTTATTGGGGGGGGTAGCAATCAGCCCCAGCATTTT. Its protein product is CASTLLSLIGGGSNQPQHF.

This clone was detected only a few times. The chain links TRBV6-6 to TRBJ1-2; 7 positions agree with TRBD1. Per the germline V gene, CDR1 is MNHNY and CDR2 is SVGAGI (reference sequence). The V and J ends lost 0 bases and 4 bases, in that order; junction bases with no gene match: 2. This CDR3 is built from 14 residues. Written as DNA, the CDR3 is TGTGCCAGCAGTTACTCCGACAGGGTCTATGGCTACACCTTC. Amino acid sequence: CASSYSDRVYGYTF.

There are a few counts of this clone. The CDR3 bases are TGTGCCAGCAGTGAAGCTACTGTTGGGCCTCCGCAGTACTTC. Residues: CASSEATVGPPQYF. The chain couples TRBV6-1 to TRBJ2-5; D remains ambiguous. The V gene's germline CDR1 is MNHNS and CDR2 SASEGT. V was trimmed by 0 bases and J by 11 bases, leaving 16 bases between them. The CDR3 spans 14 residues.

The CDR3 DNA sequence: TGTGCCAGCAGCTTAGAGCGGGGGGTCTACAATGAGCAGTTCTTC. Its translation is CASSLERGVYNEQFF. The chain joins TRBV5-4 to TRBJ2-1; 9 nucleotides agree with TRBD2. Unmatched junction bases numbered 3, after V lost 2 bases and J lost 3 bases. The CDR3 is 15 residues long. Germline V gene data show CDR1 as SGHNT and CDR2 as YYREEE (reference sequence). The complete variable domain, with remaining parts taken from reference TRBV5-4 and TRBJ2-1, reads ETGVTQSPTHLIKTRGQQVTLRCSSQSGHNTVSWYQQALGQGPQFIFQYYREEENGRGNFPPRFSGLQFPNYSSELNVNALELDDSALYLCASSLERGVYNEQFFGPGTRLTVL.

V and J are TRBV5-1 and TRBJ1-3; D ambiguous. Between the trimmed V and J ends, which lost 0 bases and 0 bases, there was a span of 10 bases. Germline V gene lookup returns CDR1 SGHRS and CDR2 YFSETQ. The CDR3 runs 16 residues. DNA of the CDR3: TGCGCCAGCAGCTTGGGTCAGGCCTACTCTGGAAACACCATATATTTT. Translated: CASSLGQAYSGNTIYF.

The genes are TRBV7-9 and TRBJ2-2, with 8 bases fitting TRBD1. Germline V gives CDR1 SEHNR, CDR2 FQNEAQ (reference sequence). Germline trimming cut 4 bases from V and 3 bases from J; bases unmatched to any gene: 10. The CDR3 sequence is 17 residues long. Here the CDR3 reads CASSSGVTGGYTGELFF. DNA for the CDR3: TGTGCCAGCAGCTCTGGAGTCACAGGGGGGTACACCGGGGAGCTGTTTTTT.

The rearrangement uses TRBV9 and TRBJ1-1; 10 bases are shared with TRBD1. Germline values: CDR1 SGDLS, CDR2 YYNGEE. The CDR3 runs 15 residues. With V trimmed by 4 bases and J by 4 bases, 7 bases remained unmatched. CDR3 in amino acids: CASSPWTGGSTEAFF. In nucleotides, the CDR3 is TGTGCCAGCAGCCCATGGACAGGGGGTAGCACTGAAGCTTTCTTT.